Listed here are 10 T cell receptor beta chains from one sample, sequenced in a study of T cells in Graves' hyperthyroidism and ophthalmopathy. The source material, RNA transcripts, was used to amplify TCR beta CDR3 regions. HTBI primers were employed in a first-round RT-PCR of the TCR CDR3. TCRdb ran MiXCR on the multiplex PCR reads and lists one entry per CDR3 protein. The table shows roughly 720,000 distinct CDR3 sequences, with approximately 15% occurring only once. The sequenced material came from blood. The origin of the receptors is a man aged 45-65 years with Graves' hyperthyroidism.

J is TRBJ1-5 and V is TRBV15; no clear D. V lost 1 base, J lost 1 base, and 14 bases lay in between. Germline-derived CDR1 and CDR2 are LNHNV and YYDKDF (reference sequence). The CDR3 runs to 17 residues. The CDR3 spells CATSRGSPTWSNQPQHF. CDR3 DNA sequence: TGTGCCACCAGCAGAGGATCCCCGACATGGAGCAATCAGCCCCAGCATTTT.

At least ten counts were recorded for this clonotype. The rearrangement links TRBV11-2 to TRBJ2-3; D is uncertain. Deletions cut 3 bases from V and 1 base from J, with 8 bases between. CDR1 is SGHAT, CDR2 FQNNGV, per germline. The CDR3 extends over 14 amino acids. The CDR3: CASSFSSGTDTQYF. CDR3 DNA: TGTGCCAGCAGCTTCTCGAGTGGCACAGATACGCAGTATTTT.

This clonotype was picked up many times. This chain connects TRBV7-6 to TRBJ2-7, with 13 nucleotides matching TRBD2. V lost 5 bases to trimming and J lost 4 bases; unmatched junction nucleotides: 8. Germline-derived CDR1 and CDR2 are SGHVS and FNYEAQ. This CDR3 region has 16 residues. This CDR3 is CASSPLGTSGTYEQYF. CDR3 DNA: TGTGCCAGCAGCCCGCTGGGGACTAGCGGGACTTACGAGCAGTACTTC.

This clonotype was found many times. This chain joins TRBV2 and TRBJ2-1, with TRBD2 identical over 15 bases. Germline V lookup: CDR1 SNHLY, CDR2 FYNNEI. The CDR3 length is 20 residues. The ends lost 6 bases at V and 0 bases at J; junction bases unmatched: 12. The CDR3 DNA reads as TGTGCCAGCAGCGATAAGACCGGGACTAGCGGGAGGAGCTCCTACAATGAGCAGTTCTTC. Its protein is CASSDKTGTSGRSSYNEQFF.

In this sample, this clonotype turned up many times. This chain links TRBV14 with TRBJ1-1; D ambiguous. V was trimmed by 2 bases and J by 0 bases, leaving 4 bases between them. Germline-derived CDR1 and CDR2 are SGHDN and FVKESK. This CDR3 is 13 amino acids long. Here the CDR3 DNA reads TGTGCCAGCAGCCAATCGGTGAACACTGAAGCTTTCTTT. Translating it yields CASSQSVNTEAFF. Combining the CDR3 with reference TRBV14 and TRBJ1-1 gives the whole variable domain EAGVTQFPSHSVIEKGQTVTLRCDPISGHDNLYWYRRVMGKEIKFLLHFVKESKQDESGMPNNRFLAERTGGTYSTLKVQPAELEDSGVYFCASSQSVNTEAFFGQGTRLTVV.

This clonotype was seen more than once but under ten times. This chain connects TRBV7-9 to TRBJ2-7; possibly TRBD1 for D (5 bases). This CDR3 comprises 14 residues. Trimming removed 5 bases from V and 6 bases from J, with 17 bases in between. Germline CDR1 and CDR2: SEHNR and FQNEAQ (reference sequence). The CDR3 sequence: CASSKRTGAAEQYF. For the CDR3, the DNA is TGTGCCAGCAGCAAAAGAACAGGCGCCGCCGAGCAGTACTTC.

This clonotype showed up just a few times. This sequence joins TRBV18 and TRBJ2-7; D remains ambiguous. The germline CDR1 and CDR2 sequences are KGHSH and LQKENI. The CDR3 runs 14 residues. The V and J ends lost 2 bases and 3 bases respectively, with 11 bases between them. As DNA, the CDR3 is TGTGCCAGCTCACCATGGAGTGGAAGCTACGAGCAGTACTTC. This codes for CASSPWSGSYEQYF.

The V call is TRBV2, the J call TRBJ2-1; D not resolved. CDR1 and CDR2 (germline): SNHLY, FYNNEI. This CDR3 is 14 amino acids long. V was shortened by 9 bases and J by 4 bases, with 16 bases between the two germline ends. The CDR3 reads CASNAVFRYNEQFF. DNA of the CDR3: TGTGCCAGTAACGCGGTATTCAGGTACAATGAGCAGTTCTTC.

For the CDR3, the DNA is TGTGCCAGCAGCCAGGGAGCGGGAGGGCGCACCGGGGAGCTGTTTTTT. Residues: CASSQGAGGRTGELFF. J is TRBJ2-2 and V is TRBV3-1; 10 nucleotides line up with TRBD2. The V and J ends lost 3 bases and 4 bases, in that order; junction bases with no gene match: 5. This CDR3 comprises 16 residues. Germline V lookup: CDR1 LGHDT, CDR2 YNNKEL (reference sequence).

This clonotype was detected a few times. The chain uses TRBV19 and TRBJ1-1; no firm D call. The ends were cut back, 5 bases at V and 3 bases at J, with 10 bases in the middle. This CDR3 has 13 residues. Germline-derived CDR1 and CDR2 are LNHDA and SQIVND (reference sequence). The DNA of the CDR3 is TGTGCCAGTAGTCCCCTGGGCGACACTGAAGCTTTCTTT. This codes for CASSPLGDTEAFF.